This is a list of T cell receptor beta chains from one sample in a study of shared clonotypes between healthy human individuals. The assay was immunoSEQ multiplex PCR, and TCRdb's table has in-frame clones only and misses some. The sample lists approximately 700,000 clones; more than 70% were seen once. The sequenced sample consisted of memory CD4+ T cells sorted from blood. Every receptor here comes from a woman younger than 45 in good health. Both conserved end residues are part of each CDR3. A D gene is named only where the DNA matches it firmly. Rows give clone size only sometimes, using once, few, many, or a class for an expanded clone.

>TRBJ2-3|NA|TRBV28|NA
TGTGCCAGCAGTTTACTGACAGATACGCAGTATTTT
CASSLLTDTQYF
>TRBJ2-2|once|TRBV18|NA
TGTGCCAGCTCACCAGGGGCGAACACCGGGGAGCTGTTTTTT
CASSPGANTGELFF
>TRBJ2-5|NA|TRBV27|NA
TGTGCCAGCAGTTTCGCCTCCAAGAGACCGCCACCTCAAGAGACCCAGTACTTC
CASSFASKRPPPQETQYF
>TRBJ2-7|NA|TRBV28|TRBD1
TGTGCCAGCAGTTCCCCCGGGACAGGGGACGGGTACGAGCAGTACTTC
CASSSPGTGDGYEQYF
>TRBJ2-3|NA|TRBV5-1|NA
TGCGCCAGCAGACCTGACAGCACAGATACGCAGTATTTT
CASRPDSTDTQYF
>TRBJ1-6|NA|TRBV6-5|TRBD1
TGTGCCAGCAGTTACGAGGGGGCGTCTAATTCACCCCTCCACTTT
CASSYEGASNSPLHF
>TRBJ2-7|few|TRBV2|TRBD2
TGTGCCAGCGAGTACAGCGGGAGCTCCTACGAGCAGTACTTC
CASEYSGSSYEQYF
>TRBJ2-5|NA|TRBV9|TRBD1
TGTGCCAGCAGCCCGTGGGACAGGGGAGGTGAGACCCAGTACTTC
CASSPWDRGGETQYF
>TRBJ2-5|NA|TRBV7-2|NA
TGTGCCAGCAGCTCAGGGTCCCTCCAAGAGACCCAGTACTTC
CASSSGSLQETQYF
>TRBJ1-2|NA|TRBV6-5|NA
TGTGCCAGCAGCCGCACCTCTCGTGAGGGCTACACCTTC
CASSRTSREGYTF
>TRBJ1-4|NA|TRBV10-2|NA
TGCGCCAGCTCGACAGAAACTAATGAAAAACTGTTTTTT
CASSTETNEKLFF
>TRBJ2-1|NA|TRBV5-1|NA
TGCGCCAGCAGCGCGGACACAGCTTCCTACAATGAGCAGTTCTTC
CASSADTASYNEQFF
>TRBJ2-1|once|TRBV7-7|NA
TGTGCCAGCAGCTTAACAGGATCTGCCTACAATGAGCAGTTCTTC
CASSLTGSAYNEQFF
>TRBJ2-7|once|TRBV5-1|TRBD2
TGCGCCAGCAGCCGGGGGACTAGCGGGAGTCAGGGCGAGCAGTACTTC
CASSRGTSGSQGEQYF
>TRBJ2-3|few|TRBV5-1|NA
TGCGCCAGCAGATCTAACACAGATACGCAGTATTTT
CASRSNTDTQYF
>TRBJ1-2|NA|TRBV5-4|TRBD1
TGTGCCAGCAGCGATGGGACAGGAGGATATGGCTACACCTTC
CASSDGTGGYGYTF
>TRBJ2-7|few|TRBV9|NA
TGTGCCAGCAATCGGGCACCGTCGGACGAGCAGTACTTC
CASNRAPSDEQYF
>TRBJ2-1|NA|TRBV11-2|TRBD2
TGTGCCAGCAGCTACCTCCTAGCGGGAGGCCCCTACAATGAGCAGTTCTTC
CASSYLLAGGPYNEQFF
>TRBJ2-7|NA|TRBV27|NA
TGTGCCAGCAGACCCCAGGGGATTTCCTACGAGCAGTACTTC
CASRPQGISYEQYF
>TRBJ1-1|NA|TRBV27|NA
TGTGCCAGCAGTTTTCGGGCAGCGAACACTGAAGCTTTCTTT
CASSFRAANTEAFF
>TRBJ1-1|NA|TRBV20-1|NA
TGCAGACCGCGTGGGGGGACTGAAGCTTTCTTT
CRPRGGTEAFF
>TRBJ2-1|once|TRBV7-3|NA
TGTGCCAGCAGCTTAACAGGGCCAGCTGGTGAGCAGTTCTTC
CASSLTGPAGEQFF
>TRBJ1-5|few|TRBV11-2|NA
TGTGCCAGCAGCCATCAGGGAGACCAGCCCCAGCATTTT
CASSHQGDQPQHF
>TRBJ1-2|NA|TRBV9|TRBD1
TGTGCCAGCAGCGTCGGACAGGGCGTCGGCTATGGCTACACCTTC
CASSVGQGVGYGYTF
>TRBJ1-2|NA|TRBV5-1|NA
TGCGCCAGCAGCTTGGGGGCGGGGAGAACTAACTATGGCTACACCTTC
CASSLGAGRTNYGYTF
>TRBJ1-3|NA|TRBV28|NA
TGTGCCAGCAGTACTCGGGGACAAAGCTCTGGAAACACCATATATTTT
CASSTRGQSSGNTIYF
>TRBJ2-5|NA|TRBV5-6|TRBD1
TGTGCCAGCAGCCATATCGACAGGGAAGAGACCCAGTACTTC
CASSHIDREETQYF
>TRBJ2-5|NA|TRBV2|TRBD2
TGTGCCACAGGTCGGACTAGCGGGAGGGAGACCCAGTACTTC
CATGRTSGRETQYF
>TRBJ2-7|NA|TRBV28|NA
TGTGCCAGCAGTTTAATACAGGACTACGAGCAGTACTTC
CASSLIQDYEQYF